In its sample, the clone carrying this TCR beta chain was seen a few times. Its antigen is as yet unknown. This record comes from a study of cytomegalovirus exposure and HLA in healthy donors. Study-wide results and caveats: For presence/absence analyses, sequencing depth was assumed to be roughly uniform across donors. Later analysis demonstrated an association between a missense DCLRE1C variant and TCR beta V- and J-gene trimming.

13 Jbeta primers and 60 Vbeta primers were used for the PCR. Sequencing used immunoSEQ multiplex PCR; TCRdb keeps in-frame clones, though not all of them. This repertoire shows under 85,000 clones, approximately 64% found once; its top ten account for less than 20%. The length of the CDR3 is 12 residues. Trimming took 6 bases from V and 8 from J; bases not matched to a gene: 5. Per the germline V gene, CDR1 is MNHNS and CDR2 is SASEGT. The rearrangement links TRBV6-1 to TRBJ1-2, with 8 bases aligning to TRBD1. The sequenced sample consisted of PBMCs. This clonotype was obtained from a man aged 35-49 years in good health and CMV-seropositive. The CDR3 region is CASSLTGGGYTF. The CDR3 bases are TGTGCCAGCAGCCTCACAGGGGGAGGCTACACCTTC.